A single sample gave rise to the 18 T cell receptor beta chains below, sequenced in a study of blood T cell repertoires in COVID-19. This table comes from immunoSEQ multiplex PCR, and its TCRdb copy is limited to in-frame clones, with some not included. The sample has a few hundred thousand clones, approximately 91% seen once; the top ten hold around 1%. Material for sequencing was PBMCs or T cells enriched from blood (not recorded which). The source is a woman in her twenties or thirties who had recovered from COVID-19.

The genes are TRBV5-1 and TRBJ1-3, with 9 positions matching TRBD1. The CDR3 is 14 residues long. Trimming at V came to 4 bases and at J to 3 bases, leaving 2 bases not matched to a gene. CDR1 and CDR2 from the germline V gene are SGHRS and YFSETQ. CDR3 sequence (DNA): TGCGCCAGCAGCGAGGACAGGGGTGGAAACACCATATATTTT. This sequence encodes CASSEDRGGNTIYF.

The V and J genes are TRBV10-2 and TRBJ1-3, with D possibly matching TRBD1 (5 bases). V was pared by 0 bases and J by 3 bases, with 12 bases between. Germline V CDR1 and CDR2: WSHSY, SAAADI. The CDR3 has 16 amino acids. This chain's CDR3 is CASSESPGSSGNTIYF. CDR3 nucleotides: TGCGCCAGCAGTGAGTCCCCAGGGTCTAGTGGAAACACCATATATTTT.

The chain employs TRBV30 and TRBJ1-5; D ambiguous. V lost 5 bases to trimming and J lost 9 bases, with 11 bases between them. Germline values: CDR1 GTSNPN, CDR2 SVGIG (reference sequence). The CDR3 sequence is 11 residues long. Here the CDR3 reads CAWALLGPQHF. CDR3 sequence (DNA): TGTGCCTGGGCCCTACTAGGGCCCCAGCATTTT.

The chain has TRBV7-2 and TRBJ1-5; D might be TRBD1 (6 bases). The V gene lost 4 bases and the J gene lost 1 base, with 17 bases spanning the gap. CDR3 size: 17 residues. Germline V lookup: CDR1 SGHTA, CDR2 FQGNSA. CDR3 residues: CASSSVTGLRSNQPQHF. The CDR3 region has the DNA TGTGCCAGCAGCTCGGTTACAGGGTTGCGAAGCAATCAGCCCCAGCATTTT.

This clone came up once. CDR3 loop: CASSIDGSFEGELFF. Here the CDR3 DNA reads TGTGCCAGTAGTATAGATGGGAGTTTCGAGGGGGAGCTGTTTTTT. V usage is TRBV19 and J usage is TRBJ2-2; TRBD2 is a possible D gene (5 bases). CDR3 length: 15 amino acids. V lost 0 bases and J 8 bases, leaving 13 bases between the germline ends. In germline, CDR1 is LNHDA, CDR2 SQIVND (reference sequence).

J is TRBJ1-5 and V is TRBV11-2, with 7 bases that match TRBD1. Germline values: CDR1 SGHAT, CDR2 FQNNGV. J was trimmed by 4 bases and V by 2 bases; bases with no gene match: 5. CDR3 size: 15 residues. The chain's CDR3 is CASSLQTGLNQPQHF. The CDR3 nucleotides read TGTGCCAGCAGCTTACAGACAGGGCTTAATCAGCCCCAGCATTTT.

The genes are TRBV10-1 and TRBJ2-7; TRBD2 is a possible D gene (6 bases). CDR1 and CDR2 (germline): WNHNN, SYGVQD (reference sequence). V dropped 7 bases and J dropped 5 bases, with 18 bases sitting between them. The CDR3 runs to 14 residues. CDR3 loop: CASIGGLVAHEQYF. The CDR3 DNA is TGCGCCAGCATCGGAGGGTTAGTCGCGCACGAGCAGTACTTC.

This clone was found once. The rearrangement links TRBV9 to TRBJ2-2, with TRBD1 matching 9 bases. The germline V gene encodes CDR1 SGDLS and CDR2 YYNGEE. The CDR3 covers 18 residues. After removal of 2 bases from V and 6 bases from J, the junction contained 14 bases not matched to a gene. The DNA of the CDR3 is TGTGCCAGCAGCGTGGCCCCTAGGGGGACAGGGAAGGCCGGGGAGCTGTTTTTT. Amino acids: CASSVAPRGTGKAGELFF.

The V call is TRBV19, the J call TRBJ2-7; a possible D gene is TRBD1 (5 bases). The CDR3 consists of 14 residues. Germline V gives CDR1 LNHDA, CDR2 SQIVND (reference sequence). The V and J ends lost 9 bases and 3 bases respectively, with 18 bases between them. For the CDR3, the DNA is TGTGCCAGCAGGAAGGTAGGGGCCCTCTACGAGCAGTACTTC. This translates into CASRKVGALYEQYF.

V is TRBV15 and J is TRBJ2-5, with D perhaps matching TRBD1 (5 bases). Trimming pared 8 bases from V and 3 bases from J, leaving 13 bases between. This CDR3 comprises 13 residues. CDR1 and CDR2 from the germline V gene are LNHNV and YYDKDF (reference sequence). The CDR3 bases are TGTGCCACCGGGCAGGGATTTAAAGAGACCCAGTACTTC. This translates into CATGQGFKETQYF. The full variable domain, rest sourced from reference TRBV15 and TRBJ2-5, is DAMVIQNPRYQVTQFGKPVTLSCSQTLNHNVMYWYQQKSSQAPKLLFHYYDKDFNNEADTPDNFQSRRPNTSFCFLDIRSPGLGDTAMYLCATGQGFKETQYFGPGTRLLVL.

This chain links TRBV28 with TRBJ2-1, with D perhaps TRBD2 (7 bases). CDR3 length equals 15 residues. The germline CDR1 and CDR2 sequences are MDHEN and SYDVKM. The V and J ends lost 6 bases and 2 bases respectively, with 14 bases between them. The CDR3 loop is CASRLGGEAYNEQFF. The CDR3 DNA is TGTGCCAGCAGACTAGGGGGGGAGGCCTACAATGAGCAGTTCTTC.

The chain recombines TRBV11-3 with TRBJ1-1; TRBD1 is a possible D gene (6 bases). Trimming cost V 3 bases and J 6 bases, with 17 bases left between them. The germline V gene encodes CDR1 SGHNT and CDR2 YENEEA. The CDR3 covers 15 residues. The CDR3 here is CASSLGHATRAEAFF. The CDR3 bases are TGTGCCAGCAGCTTGGGACACGCCACTAGGGCTGAAGCTTTCTTT.

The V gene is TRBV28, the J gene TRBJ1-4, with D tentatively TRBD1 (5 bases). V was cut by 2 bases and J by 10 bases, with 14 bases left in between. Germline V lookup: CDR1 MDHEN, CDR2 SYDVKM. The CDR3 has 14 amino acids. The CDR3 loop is CASSLAAGHGKLFF. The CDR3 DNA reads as TGTGCCAGCAGTTTAGCAGCAGGACACGGAAAACTGTTTTTT. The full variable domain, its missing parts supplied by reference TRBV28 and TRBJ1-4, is DVKVTQSSRYLVKRTGEKVFLECVQDMDHENMFWYRQDPGLGLRLIYFSYDVKMKEKGDIPEGYSVSREKKERFSLILESASTNQTSMYLCASSLAAGHGKLFFGSGTQLSVL.

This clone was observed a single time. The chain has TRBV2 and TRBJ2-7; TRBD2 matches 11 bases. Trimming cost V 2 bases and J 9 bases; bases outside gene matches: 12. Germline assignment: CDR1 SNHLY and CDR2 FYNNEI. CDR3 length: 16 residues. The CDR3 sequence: CASSEPFETSGMRQYF. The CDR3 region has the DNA TGTGCCAGCAGTGAACCTTTTGAGACTAGCGGGATGAGGCAGTACTTC.

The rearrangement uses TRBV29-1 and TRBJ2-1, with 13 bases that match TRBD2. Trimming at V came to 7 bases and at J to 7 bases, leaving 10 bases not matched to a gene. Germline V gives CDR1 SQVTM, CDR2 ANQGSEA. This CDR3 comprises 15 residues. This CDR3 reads CSGRLAGGRGNEQFF. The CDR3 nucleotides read TGCAGCGGCCGACTAGCGGGAGGTCGGGGGAATGAGCAGTTCTTC.

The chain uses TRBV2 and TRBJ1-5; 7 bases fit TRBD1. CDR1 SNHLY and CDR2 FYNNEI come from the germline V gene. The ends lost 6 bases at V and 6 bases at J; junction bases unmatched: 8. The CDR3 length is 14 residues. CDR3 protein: CASSEQGSGQPQHF. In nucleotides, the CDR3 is TGTGCCAGCAGCGAACAGGGGTCAGGTCAGCCCCAGCATTTT.

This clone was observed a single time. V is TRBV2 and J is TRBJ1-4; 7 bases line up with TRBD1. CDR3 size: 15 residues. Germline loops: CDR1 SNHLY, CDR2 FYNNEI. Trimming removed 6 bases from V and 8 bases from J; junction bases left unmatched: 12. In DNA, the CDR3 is TGTGCCAGCAGAGGGGACAGCACCTTGGGGGAAAAACTGTTTTTT. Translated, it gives CASRGDSTLGEKLFF.

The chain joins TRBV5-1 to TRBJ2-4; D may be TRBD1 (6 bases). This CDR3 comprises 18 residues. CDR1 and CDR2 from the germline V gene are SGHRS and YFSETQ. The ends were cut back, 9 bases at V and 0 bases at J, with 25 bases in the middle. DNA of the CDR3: TGCGCCACCGCTCTACTACTTACAGGGTCGGTAGCCAAAAACATTCAGTACTTC. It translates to CATALLLTGSVAKNIQYF.